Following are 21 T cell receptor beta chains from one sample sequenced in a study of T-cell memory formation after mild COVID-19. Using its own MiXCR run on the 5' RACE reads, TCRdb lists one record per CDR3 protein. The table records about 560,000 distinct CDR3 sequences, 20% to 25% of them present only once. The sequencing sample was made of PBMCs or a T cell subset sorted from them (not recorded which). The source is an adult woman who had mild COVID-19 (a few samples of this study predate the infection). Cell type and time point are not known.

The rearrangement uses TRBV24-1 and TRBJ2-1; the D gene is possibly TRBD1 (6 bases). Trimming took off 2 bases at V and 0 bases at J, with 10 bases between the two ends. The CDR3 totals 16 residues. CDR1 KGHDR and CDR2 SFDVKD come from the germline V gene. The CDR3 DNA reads TGTGCCACCAGTGATTCGGACAGTAGCTCCTACAATGAGCAGTTCTTC. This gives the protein CATSDSDSSSYNEQFF.

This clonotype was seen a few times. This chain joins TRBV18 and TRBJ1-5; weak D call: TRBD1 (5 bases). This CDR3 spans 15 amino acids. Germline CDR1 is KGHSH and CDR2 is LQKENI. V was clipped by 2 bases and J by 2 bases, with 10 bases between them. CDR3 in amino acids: CASSPGGARNQPQHF. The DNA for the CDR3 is TGTGCCAGCTCACCAGGAGGGGCACGCAATCAGCCCCAGCATTTT.

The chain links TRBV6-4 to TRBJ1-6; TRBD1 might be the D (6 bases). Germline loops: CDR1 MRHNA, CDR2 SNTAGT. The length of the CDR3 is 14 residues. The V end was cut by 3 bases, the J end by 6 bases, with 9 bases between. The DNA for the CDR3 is TGTGCCAGCAGTGAATTCAGGGGTAATTCACCCCTCCACTTT. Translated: CASSEFRGNSPLHF.

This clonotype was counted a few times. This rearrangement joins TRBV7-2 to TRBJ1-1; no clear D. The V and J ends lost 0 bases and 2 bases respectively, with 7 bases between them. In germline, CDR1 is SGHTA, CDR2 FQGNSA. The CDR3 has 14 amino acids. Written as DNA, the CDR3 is TGTGCCAGCAGCTTAGCGAACAGAAACACTGAAGCTTTCTTT. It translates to CASSLANRNTEAFF.

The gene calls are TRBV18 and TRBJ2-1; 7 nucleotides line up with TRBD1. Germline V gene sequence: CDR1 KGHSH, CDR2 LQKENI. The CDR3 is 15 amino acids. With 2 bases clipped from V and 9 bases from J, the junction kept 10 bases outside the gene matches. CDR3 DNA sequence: TGTGCCAGCTCACCAACAGGGGCCGGTTGGCTTGAGCAGTTCTTC. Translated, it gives CASSPTGAGWLEQFF.

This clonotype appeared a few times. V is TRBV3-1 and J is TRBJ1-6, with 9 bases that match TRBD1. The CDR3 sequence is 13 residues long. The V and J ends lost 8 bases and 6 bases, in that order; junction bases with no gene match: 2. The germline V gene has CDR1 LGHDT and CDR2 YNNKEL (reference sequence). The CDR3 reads CASLGQGNSPLHF. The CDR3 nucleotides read TGTGCCAGCCTGGGACAGGGTAATTCACCCCTCCACTTT.

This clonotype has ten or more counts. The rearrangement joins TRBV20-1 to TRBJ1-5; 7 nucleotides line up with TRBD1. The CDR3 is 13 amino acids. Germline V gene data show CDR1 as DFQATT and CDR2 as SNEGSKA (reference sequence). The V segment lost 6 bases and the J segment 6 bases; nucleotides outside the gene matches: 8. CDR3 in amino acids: CSAIRTGSQPQHF. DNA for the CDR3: TGCAGTGCCATTCGGACAGGCTCTCAGCCCCAGCATTTT.

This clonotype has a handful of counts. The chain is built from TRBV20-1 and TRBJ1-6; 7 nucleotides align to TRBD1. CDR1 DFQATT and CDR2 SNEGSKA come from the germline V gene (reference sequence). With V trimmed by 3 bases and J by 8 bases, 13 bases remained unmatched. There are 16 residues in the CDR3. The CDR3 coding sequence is TGCAGTGCTAGGAACCTAAGGGGGCGAGAGGATTCACCCCTCCACTTT. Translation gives CSARNLRGREDSPLHF.

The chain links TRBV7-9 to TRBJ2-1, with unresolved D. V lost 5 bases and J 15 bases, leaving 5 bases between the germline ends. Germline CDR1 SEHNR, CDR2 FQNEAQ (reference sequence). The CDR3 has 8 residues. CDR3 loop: CASSPGFF. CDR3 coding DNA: TGTGCCAGCAGCCCCGGGTTCTTC. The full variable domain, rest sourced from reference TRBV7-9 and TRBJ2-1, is DTGVSQNPRHKITKRGQNVTFRCDPISEHNRLYWYRQTLGQGPEFLTYFQNEAQLEKSRLLSDRFSAERPKGSFSTLEIQRTEQGDSAMYLCASSPGFFGPGTRLTVL.

In DNA form, the CDR3 reads TGCGCCAGCAGCCAAGTGGAGAGGACAGGAGAGTACAATGAGCAGTTCTTC. It codes for CASSQVERTGEYNEQFF. The rearrangement uses TRBV4-3 and TRBJ2-1, with 7 nucleotides matching TRBD1. The V gene end was trimmed by 1 base and the J gene end by 4 bases; junction bases not matched to a gene: 10. Germline V gene sequence: CDR1 LGHNA, CDR2 YSLEER. This CDR3 has 17 amino acids.

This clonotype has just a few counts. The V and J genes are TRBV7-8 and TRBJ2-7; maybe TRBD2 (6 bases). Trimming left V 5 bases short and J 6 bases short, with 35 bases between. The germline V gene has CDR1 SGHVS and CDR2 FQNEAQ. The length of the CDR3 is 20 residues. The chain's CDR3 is CASSPRVRFRANWEAGEQYF. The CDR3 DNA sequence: TGTGCCAGCAGCCCCCGGGTCAGGTTCCGGGCCAACTGGGAAGCGGGCGAGCAGTACTTC. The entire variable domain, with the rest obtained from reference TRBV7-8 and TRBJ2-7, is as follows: GAGVSQSPRYKVAKRGQDVALRCDPISGHVSLFWYQQALGQGPEFLTYFQNEAQLDKSGLPSDRFFAERPEGSVSTLKIQRTQQEDSAVYLCASSPRVRFRANWEAGEQYFGPGTRLTVT.

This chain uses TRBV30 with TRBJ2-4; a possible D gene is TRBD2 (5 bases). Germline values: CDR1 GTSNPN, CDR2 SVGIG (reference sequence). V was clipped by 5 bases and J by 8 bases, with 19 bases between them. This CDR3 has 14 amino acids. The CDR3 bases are TGTGCCTGGTCCAGGACTGCTGCGGCTGACATTCAGTACTTC. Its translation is CAWSRTAAADIQYF.

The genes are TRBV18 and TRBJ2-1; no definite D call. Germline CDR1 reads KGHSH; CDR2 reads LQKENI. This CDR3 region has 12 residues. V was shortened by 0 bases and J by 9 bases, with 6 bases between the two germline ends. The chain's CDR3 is CASSPPNSEQFF. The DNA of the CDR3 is TGTGCCAGCTCACCACCGAATAGTGAGCAGTTCTTC.

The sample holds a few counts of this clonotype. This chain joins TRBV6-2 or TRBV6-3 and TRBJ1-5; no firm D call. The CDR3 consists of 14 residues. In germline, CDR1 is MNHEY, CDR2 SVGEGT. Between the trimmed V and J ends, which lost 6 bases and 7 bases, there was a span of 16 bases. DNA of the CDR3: TGTGCCAGCAGCCTGCTAGGGCTGCGGCAGCCCCAGCATTTT. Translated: CASSLLGLRQPQHF.

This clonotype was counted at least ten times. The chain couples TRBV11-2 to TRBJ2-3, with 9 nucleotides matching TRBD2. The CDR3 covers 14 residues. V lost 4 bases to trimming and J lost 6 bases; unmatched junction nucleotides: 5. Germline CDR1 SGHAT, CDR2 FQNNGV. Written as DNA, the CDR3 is TGTGCCAGCAGCTCGTTAGCGGGGGTGGATACGCAGTATTTT. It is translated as CASSSLAGVDTQYF.

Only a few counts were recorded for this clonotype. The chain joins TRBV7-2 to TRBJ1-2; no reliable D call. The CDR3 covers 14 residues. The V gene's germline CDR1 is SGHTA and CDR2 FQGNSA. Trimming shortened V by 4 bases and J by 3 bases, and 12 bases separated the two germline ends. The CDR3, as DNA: TGTGCCAGCAGCTCCCCTCGCGGGGACTATGGCTACACCTTC. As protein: CASSSPRGDYGYTF.

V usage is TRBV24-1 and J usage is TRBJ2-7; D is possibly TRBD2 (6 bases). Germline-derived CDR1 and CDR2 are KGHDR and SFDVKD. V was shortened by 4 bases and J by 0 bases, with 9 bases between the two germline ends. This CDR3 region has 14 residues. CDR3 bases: TGTGCCACCAGTGAGGAGGGGAGCTCCTACGAGCAGTACTTC. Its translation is CATSEEGSSYEQYF.

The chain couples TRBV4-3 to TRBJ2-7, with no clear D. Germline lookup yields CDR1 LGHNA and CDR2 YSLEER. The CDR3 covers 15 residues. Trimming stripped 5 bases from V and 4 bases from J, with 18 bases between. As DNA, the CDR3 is TGCGCCAGCAGCGAAATGGGCACTGGGGTTTACGAGCAGTACTTC. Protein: CASSEMGTGVYEQYF.

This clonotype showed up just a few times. CDR3 sequence (DNA): TGTGCCAGCAGCTTAGTACTAGCGGAGGAAGAGACCCAGTACTTC. Its protein is CASSLVLAEEETQYF. This chain joins TRBV7-9 and TRBJ2-5, with TRBD2 matching over 8 bases. The germline V gene encodes CDR1 SEHNR and CDR2 FQNEAQ (reference sequence). CDR3 length: 15 amino acids. V shed 1 base and J 3 bases; nucleotides not matched to a gene: 4.

The CDR3 protein is CASSPPGRGVGELFF. The CDR3 DNA follows: TGTGCCAGCAGTCCCCCTGGGCGAGGAGTCGGGGAGCTGTTTTTT. The chain has TRBV12-3 or TRBV12-4 and TRBJ2-2; D is unresolved. The CDR3 runs 15 residues. Between the trimmed V and J ends, which lost 5 bases and 7 bases, there was a span of 17 bases.

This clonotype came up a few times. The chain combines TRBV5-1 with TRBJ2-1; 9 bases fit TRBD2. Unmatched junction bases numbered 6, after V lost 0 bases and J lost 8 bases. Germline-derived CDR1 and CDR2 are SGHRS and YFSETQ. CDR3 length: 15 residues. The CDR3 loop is CASSLVAGVGDEQFF. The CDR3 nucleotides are TGCGCCAGCAGCTTGGTAGCGGGAGTCGGAGATGAGCAGTTCTTC. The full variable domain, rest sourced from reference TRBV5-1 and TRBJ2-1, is KAGVTQTPRYLIKTRGQQVTLSCSPISGHRSVSWYQQTPGQGLQFLFEYFSETQRNKGNFPGRFSGRQFSNSRSEMNVSTLELGDSALYLCASSLVAGVGDEQFFGPGTRLTVL.